This entry lists 25 T cell receptor beta chains sequenced from one sample in a study of blood T cell repertoires in COVID-19. Assay: immunoSEQ multiplex PCR; the TCRdb copy retains only in-frame clones and omits some. The sample yields some 280,000 clones, 75% to 90% seen once. The material sequenced was peripheral blood. All receptors derive from a woman in her thirties or forties who had recovered from COVID-19.

The chain carries TRBV30 and TRBJ2-7; D possibly corresponds to TRBD1 (6 bases). The CDR3 has 13 residues. V dropped 4 bases and J dropped 3 bases, with 13 bases sitting between them. The germline V gene encodes CDR1 GTSNPN and CDR2 SVGIG (reference sequence). In nucleotides, the CDR3 is TGTGCCTGGACCAGGGGCCCCCTCTACGAGCAGTACTTC. Translation gives CAWTRGPLYEQYF.

The chain combines TRBV29-1 with TRBJ1-2, with a possible D match to TRBD1 (6 bases). This CDR3 is 13 amino acids long. Trimming shortened V by 3 bases and J by 3 bases, and 11 bases separated the two germline ends. Germline assignment: CDR1 SQVTM and CDR2 ANQGSEA. The CDR3, as DNA: TGCAGCGTTGAGGGGGCCTCGGACTATGGCTACACCTTC. Translating gives CSVEGASDYGYTF.

The chain employs TRBV27 and TRBJ1-4; D may be TRBD1 (6 bases). Germline values: CDR1 MNHEY, CDR2 SMNVEV (reference sequence). The CDR3 totals 14 residues. The V end was cut by 3 bases, the J end by 5 bases, with 10 bases between. CDR3 nucleotides: TGTGCCAGCAGTTTTCAGGGGCGGAATGAAAAACTGTTTTTT. This gives the protein CASSFQGRNEKLFF.

The CDR3 sequence is CASSGSTGSSYNEQFF. CDR3 nucleotides: TGCGCCAGCAGTGGGTCTACGGGTTCCTCCTACAATGAGCAGTTCTTC. V usage is TRBV10-1 and J usage is TRBJ2-1, with unresolved D. Deletions cut 4 bases from V and 0 bases from J, with 13 bases between. The CDR3 extends over 16 amino acids. Germline V lookup: CDR1 WNHNN, CDR2 SYGVQD (reference sequence).

Only one count was recorded for this clone. V usage is TRBV10-3 and J usage is TRBJ2-7, with TRBD2 matching over 10 bases. This CDR3 contains 16 residues. V lost 4 bases and J lost 4; bases outside the gene matches: 10. Germline CDR1 ENHRY, CDR2 SYGVKD. This chain's CDR3 is CAISAEGSGRRYEQYF. In DNA, the CDR3 is TGTGCCATCAGTGCGGAAGGTAGCGGGAGGAGGTACGAGCAGTACTTC.

The rearrangement joins TRBV6-4 to TRBJ1-1; no clear D. From germline, CDR1 is MRHNA and CDR2 SNTAGT. V lost 4 bases, J lost 0 bases, and 6 bases lay in between. The CDR3 covers 13 residues. This CDR3 reads CASSATVNTEAFF. The CDR3 nucleotides are TGTGCCAGCAGTGCCACAGTGAACACTGAAGCTTTCTTT.

The V and J genes are TRBV5-4 and TRBJ2-2; 8 nucleotides align to TRBD1. CDR3 size: 18 residues. With 2 bases clipped from V and 6 bases from J, the junction kept 15 bases outside the gene matches. The germline gives CDR1 SGHNT, CDR2 YYREEE (reference sequence). The CDR3 reads CASSLYPTGTGVPGELFF. For the CDR3, the DNA is TGTGCCAGCAGCTTATACCCAACCGGGACAGGTGTCCCCGGGGAGCTGTTTTTT.

This clone showed up just once. The rearrangement uses TRBV15 and TRBJ1-4; 8 bases line up with TRBD1. This CDR3 spans 17 amino acids. V shed 3 bases, J shed 8 bases, and the junction held 14 bases outside the gene matches. Looked up from germline, CDR1 is LNHNV and CDR2 is YYDKDF (reference sequence). CDR3 sequence: CATSRDSQTGVKEKLFF. The DNA of the CDR3 is TGTGCCACCAGCAGGGATAGCCAGACAGGGGTTAAAGAAAAACTGTTTTTT.

V is TRBV7-9 and J is TRBJ1-1; 7 bases align to TRBD1. Germline assignment: CDR1 SEHNR and CDR2 FQNEAQ (reference sequence). The V and J ends lost 1 base and 0 bases, in that order; junction bases with no gene match: 14. This CDR3 is 19 amino acids long. CDR3: CASSLELWQGDSLNTEAFF. The CDR3 region has the DNA TGTGCCAGCAGCTTAGAGCTATGGCAGGGGGACTCACTGAACACTGAAGCTTTCTTT. Variable domain in full (rest from reference TRBV7-9 and TRBJ1-1): DTGVSQNPRHKITKRGQNVTFRCDPISEHNRLYWYRQTLGQGPEFLTYFQNEAQLEKSRLLSDRFSAERPKGSFSTLEIQRTEQGDSAMYLCASSLELWQGDSLNTEAFFGQGTRLTVV.

The chain recombines TRBV3-1 (or the pseudogene TRBV3-2) with TRBJ2-5; 8 nucleotides agree with TRBD1. Germline V gene lookup returns CDR1 LGHDT and CDR2 YNNKEL (reference sequence). The V and J ends lost 2 bases and 5 bases, in that order; junction bases with no gene match: 7. The CDR3 length is 15 residues. CDR3 sequence reads: CASSQRTGGSETQYF. The CDR3 DNA follows: TGTGCCAGCAGCCAACGTACAGGGGGTAGTGAGACCCAGTACTTC.

This clone appeared once. This chain links TRBV7-6 with TRBJ2-7, with D perhaps matching TRBD1 (6 bases). V gave up 1 base and J gave up 5 bases, with 15 bases separating them. There are 15 residues in the CDR3. Germline V gene data show CDR1 as SGHVS and CDR2 as FNYEAQ. This chain's CDR3 is CASSLGGQPRDEQYF. CDR3 nucleotides: TGTGCCAGCAGCTTAGGAGGACAGCCAAGGGACGAGCAGTACTTC.

V gene TRBV21-1 combines with J gene TRBJ2-5; the D call of TRBD1 is as the table states it, not checked on the DNA. TRBV21-1 represents a pseudogene. The CDR3 sequence is 11 residues long. In DNA form, the CDR3 reads TGTGCCAGCAGGGGCGTTGAGACCCAGTACTTC. Protein sequence: CASRGVETQYF.

The chain combines TRBV30 with TRBJ2-5; 7 bases map to TRBD2. The ends lost 4 bases at V and 4 bases at J; junction bases unmatched: 6. The CDR3 has 13 residues. From germline, CDR1 is GTSNPN and CDR2 SVGIG (reference sequence). The CDR3 nucleotides read TGTGCCTGGACTAGCGGTAAAGGAGAGACCCAGTACTTC. Translated: CAWTSGKGETQYF.

This chain uses TRBV5-5 with TRBJ2-7; possible D gene TRBD1, 6 bases. Germline V gene sequence: CDR1 SGHKS, CDR2 YYEKEE (reference sequence). V lost 4 bases and J lost 6, with 17 bases in between. The CDR3 runs to 14 residues. The CDR3 here is CASSPNREKAEQYF. The CDR3 DNA reads TGTGCCAGCAGCCCCAACAGGGAAAAAGCCGAGCAGTACTTC.

The chain carries TRBV28 and TRBJ1-1; 7 positions match TRBD1. Germline-derived CDR1 and CDR2 are MDHEN and SYDVKM. V was clipped by 8 bases and J by 1 base; unmatched bases: 7. The CDR3 loop spans 14 amino acids. CDR3: CASHPGQPNTEAFF. As DNA, the CDR3 is TGTGCCAGCCACCCGGGACAGCCGAACACTGAAGCTTTCTTT.

The chain uses TRBV6-5 and TRBJ2-3; D may be TRBD2 (6 bases). CDR1 and CDR2 from the germline V gene are MNHEY and SVGAGI. The ends were cut back, 8 bases at V and 0 bases at J, with 12 bases in the middle. CDR3 length: 14 residues. The CDR3 DNA sequence: TGTGCCAGCCGGCGGGGCGTCAGCACAGATACGCAGTATTTT. Protein sequence: CASRRGVSTDTQYF.

The chain has TRBV24-1 and TRBJ2-1, with 9 bases lining up with TRBD2. Germline lookup yields CDR1 KGHDR and CDR2 SFDVKD. Unmatched junction bases numbered 11, after V lost 1 base and J lost 8 bases. The CDR3 covers 17 residues. The CDR3 coding sequence is TGTGCCACCAGTGATTTCGGGGTAGCGGGAGCTGTCCATGAGCAGTTCTTC. It encodes CATSDFGVAGAVHEQFF.

J is TRBJ2-5 and V is TRBV18, with 12 positions matching TRBD2. V was clipped by 3 bases and J by 2 bases; unmatched bases: 4. The germline gives CDR1 KGHSH, CDR2 LQKENI. The CDR3 has 16 amino acids. CDR3 protein: CASSPELAGGQETQYF. CDR3 sequence (DNA): TGTGCCAGCTCACCGGAGCTAGCGGGAGGGCAAGAGACCCAGTACTTC.

The chain employs TRBV5-1 and TRBJ1-6; unclear D gene. Trimming stripped 4 bases from V and 9 bases from J, with 20 bases between. The CDR3 has 16 amino acids. Germline assignment: CDR1 SGHRS and CDR2 YFSETQ. The CDR3 sequence is CASSEQGSGGSSPLHF. The CDR3 region has the DNA TGCGCCAGCAGCGAACAAGGTTCCGGAGGTAGTTCACCCCTCCACTTT.

V and J are TRBV27 and TRBJ1-5; the match to TRBD1 covers 7 bases. This CDR3 comprises 16 residues. The V and J ends lost 4 bases and 0 bases, in that order; junction bases with no gene match: 6. CDR1 and CDR2 from the germline V gene are MNHEY and SMNVEV (reference sequence). The CDR3 bases are TGTGCCAGCAGTTCTACAGGGGTCAATAGCAATCAGCCCCAGCATTTT. Translated: CASSSTGVNSNQPQHF.

This clone was found a few times. The chain carries TRBV19 and TRBJ1-5, with D possibly TRBD1 on 5 matching bases. This CDR3 contains 10 residues. Germline assignment: CDR1 LNHDA and CDR2 SQIVND (reference sequence). The ends were cut back, 8 bases at V and 7 bases at J, with 6 bases in the middle. CDR3 sequence: CASGGQPQHF. The CDR3 DNA reads TGTGCCAGTGGGGGGCAGCCCCAGCATTTT.

This sequence joins TRBV6-1 and TRBJ1-6; TRBD1 might be the D (6 bases). CDR3 length: 15 residues. Germline CDR1 reads MNHNS; CDR2 reads SASEGT. Trimming took off 1 base at V and 5 bases at J, with 9 bases between the two ends. CDR3 in DNA: TGTGCCAGCAGTGAAGGGGACACGAATAATTCACCCCTCCACTTT. Protein sequence: CASSEGDTNNSPLHF.

This chain uses TRBV18 with TRBJ2-3, with 14 bases fitting TRBD2. V shed 3 bases, J shed 3 bases, and the junction held 2 bases outside the gene matches. This CDR3 has 16 residues. Germline CDR1 KGHSH, CDR2 LQKENI. In nucleotides, the CDR3 is TGTGCCAGCTCACCCGGGACTAGCGGGAGTACAGATACGCAGTATTTT. As protein: CASSPGTSGSTDTQYF.

V usage is TRBV6-5 and J usage is TRBJ2-7, with D maybe TRBD1 (6 bases). The V end lost 7 bases, the J end lost 5 bases, and 15 bases lay between the germline ends. The CDR3 contains 13 residues. The V gene's germline CDR1 is MNHEY and CDR2 SVGAGI. The CDR3 reads CASTRTGFDEQYF. CDR3 DNA: TGTGCCAGCACTAGAACAGGGTTCGACGAGCAGTACTTC.

The chain employs TRBV6-5 and TRBJ1-4; D call uncertain. The V and J ends lost 6 bases and 8 bases respectively, with 19 bases between them. The CDR3 covers 15 residues. Germline V lookup: CDR1 MNHEY, CDR2 SVGAGI. For the CDR3, the DNA is TGTGCCAGCAGAAATACCGGCCCCGGAGAAGAAAAACTGTTTTTT. This translates into CASRNTGPGEEKLFF.